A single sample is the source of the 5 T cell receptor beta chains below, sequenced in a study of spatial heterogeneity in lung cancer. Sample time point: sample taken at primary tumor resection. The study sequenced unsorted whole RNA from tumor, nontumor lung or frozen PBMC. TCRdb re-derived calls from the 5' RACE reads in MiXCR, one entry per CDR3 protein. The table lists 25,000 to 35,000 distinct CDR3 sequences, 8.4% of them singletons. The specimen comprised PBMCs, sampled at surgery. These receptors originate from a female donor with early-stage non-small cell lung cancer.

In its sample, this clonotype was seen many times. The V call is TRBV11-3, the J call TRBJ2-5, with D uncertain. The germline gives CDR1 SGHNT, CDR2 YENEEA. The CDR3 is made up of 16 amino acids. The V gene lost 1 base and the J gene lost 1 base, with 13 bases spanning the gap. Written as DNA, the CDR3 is TGTGCCAGCAGCTTAGCGTGGTTAAAGGGCCAAGAGACCCAGTACTTC. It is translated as CASSLAWLKGQETQYF.

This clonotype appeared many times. DNA for the CDR3: TGTGCCAGCAGCCCCGGGACAGGGTACTCCTATAATTCACCCCTCCACTTT. Translated: CASSPGTGYSYNSPLHF. The V gene is TRBV28, the J gene TRBJ1-6; the match to TRBD1 covers 9 bases. The CDR3 spans 17 residues. Germline V gene lookup returns CDR1 MDHEN and CDR2 SYDVKM. The V gene end was trimmed by 6 bases and the J gene end by 0 bases; junction bases not matched to a gene: 6.

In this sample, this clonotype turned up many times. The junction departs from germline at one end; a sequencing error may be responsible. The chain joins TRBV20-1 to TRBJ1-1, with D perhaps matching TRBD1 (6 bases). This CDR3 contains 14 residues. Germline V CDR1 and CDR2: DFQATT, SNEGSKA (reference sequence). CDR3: CSARDQGRGTEAFF. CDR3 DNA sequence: TGCAGTGCTAGAGATCAGGGGCGGGGGACTGAAGCCTTCTTT.

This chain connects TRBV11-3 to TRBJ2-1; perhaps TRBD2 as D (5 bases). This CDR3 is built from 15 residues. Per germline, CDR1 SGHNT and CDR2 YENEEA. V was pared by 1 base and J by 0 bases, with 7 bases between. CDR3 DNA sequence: TGTGCCAGCAGCTTAGGAGCGGTCTCCTACAATGAGCAGTTCTTC. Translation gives CASSLGAVSYNEQFF.

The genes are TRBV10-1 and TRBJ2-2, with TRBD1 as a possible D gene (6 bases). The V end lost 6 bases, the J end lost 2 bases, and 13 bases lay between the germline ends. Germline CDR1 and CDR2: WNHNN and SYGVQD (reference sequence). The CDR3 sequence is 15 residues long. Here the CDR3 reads CASRETGENTGELFF. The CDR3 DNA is TGCGCCAGCAGGGAGACAGGAGAAAACACCGGGGAGCTGTTTTTT.